This entry features one T cell receptor beta chain sequence. It was with 60 Vbeta and 13 Jbeta primers that the PCR ran. The data were produced by immunoSEQ multiplex PCR, yet TCRdb's version contains in-frame clones alone and is incomplete. The sample holds 65,000 to 80,000 clones, nearly 80% seen once. The sample originates from a study of cytomegalovirus exposure and HLA in healthy donors. The CDR3 loop spans 21 amino acids. Trimming took off 7 bases at V and 4 bases at J, with 38 bases between the two ends. Germline CDR1 and CDR2: KGHSH and LQKENI. The chain links TRBV18 to TRBJ2-7; D possibly corresponds to TRBD2 (6 bases). This sequence originates from a woman between 40 and 50 years old in good health and CMV-seropositive. Sequencing was performed on PBMCs. DNA for the CDR3: TGTGCCAGCTTGAATGCCAGCTACCGGGAGAAACCGCATACATCAACATACGAGCAGTACTTC. Translation gives CASLNASYREKPHTSTYEQYF.